This entry lists 3 T cell receptor beta chains sequenced from one sample in a study of cytomegalovirus exposure and HLA in healthy donors. Sequencing used immunoSEQ multiplex PCR; TCRdb keeps in-frame clones, though not all of them. The table lists 130,000 or so clones, about 91% of them singletons. Sequenced material: PBMCs. Receptors originate from a woman aged 18 to 35 in good health and CMV-seronegative.

J is TRBJ2-7 and V is TRBV5-1, with 8 bases fitting TRBD1. Unmatched junction bases numbered 5, after V lost 4 bases and J lost 2 bases. This CDR3 is built from 14 residues. Germline CDR1 and CDR2: SGHRS and YFSETQ. The CDR3: CASSRNRGAYEQYF. The CDR3 DNA reads TGCGCCAGCAGCCGAAACAGGGGGGCCTACGAGCAGTACTTC.

V usage is TRBV5-1 and J usage is TRBJ2-5; TRBD1 is a possible D gene (7 bases). The ends were cut back, 6 bases at V and 2 bases at J, with 20 bases in the middle. The CDR3 extends over 16 amino acids. In germline, CDR1 is SGHRS, CDR2 YFSETQ. The CDR3 DNA sequence: TGCGCCAGCACGCTGGGAATATCAGGGGGGCAAGAGACCCAGTACTTC. Amino acids: CASTLGISGGQETQYF.

The table lists this clone with a few counts. The chain employs TRBV27 and TRBJ1-2; D might be TRBD1 (6 bases). CDR3 size: 13 residues. The germline CDR1 and CDR2 sequences are MNHEY and SMNVEV (reference sequence). Trimming took 2 bases from V and 6 from J, leaving 10 bases between them. Here the CDR3 reads CASSLTPGDGYTF. CDR3 sequence (DNA): TGTGCCAGCAGTTTAACCCCAGGGGATGGCTACACCTTC.